A selection of T cell receptor beta chains follows, all from one sample in a study of T cells in Graves' hyperthyroidism and ophthalmopathy. TCRdb processed the multiplex PCR reads anew with MiXCR; each CDR3 protein has one entry. The data show around 340,000 distinct CDR3 sequences, roughly 14% seen once. Sample: blood. All receptors come from a woman aged 25-40 years with Graves' hyperthyroidism. CDR3s include the opening cysteine and the closing phenylalanine or tryptophan. The D gene is left open where the match is weak. Clone size is stated in some rows and not others, as once, few, many or a class when expanded.

D gene: -; clone size: many; CDR3 length: 15; V gene: TRBV7-9; J gene: TRBJ2-5; CDR3 protein: CASSLAFVGQETQYF; CDR3 DNA: TGTGCCAGCAGCTTAGCGTTTGTCGGCCAAGAGACCCAGTACTTC
D gene: -; clone size: many; CDR3 length: 13; V gene: TRBV30; J gene: TRBJ1-1; CDR3 protein: CAWIGQFGTEAFF; CDR3 DNA: TGTGCCTGGATAGGGCAGTTCGGCACTGAAGCTTTCTTT
D gene: -; clone size: many; CDR3 length: 14; V gene: TRBV20-1; J gene: TRBJ1-1; CDR3 protein: CSARDGRVNTEAFF; CDR3 DNA: TGCAGTGCTAGAGATGGCAGGGTGAACACTGAAGCTTTCTTT
D gene: TRBD2; clone size: few; CDR3 length: 18; V gene: TRBV12-3/TRBV12-4; J gene: TRBJ2-2; CDR3 protein: CASSSGLAGGILTGELFF; CDR3 DNA: TGTGCCAGCAGTTCCGGACTAGCGGGAGGGATACTCACCGGGGAGCTGTTTTTT
D gene: -; clone size: -; CDR3 length: 10; V gene: TRBV29-1; J gene: TRBJ1-2; CDR3 protein: CSVGQKFYTF; CDR3 DNA: TGCAGCGTCGGACAGAAGTTCTACACCTTC
D gene: -; clone size: many; CDR3 length: 13; V gene: TRBV7-2; J gene: TRBJ2-1; CDR3 protein: CASSPYPRTEQFF; CDR3 DNA: TGTGCCAGCAGCCCTTATCCTAGGACAGAGCAGTTCTTC
D gene: TRBD1; clone size: few; CDR3 length: 14; V gene: TRBV20-1; J gene: TRBJ2-2; CDR3 protein: CSAYRDSNTGELFF; CDR3 DNA: TGCAGTGCTTACCGGGACAGTAACACCGGGGAGCTGTTTTTT
D gene: -; clone size: -; CDR3 length: 19; V gene: TRBV28; J gene: TRBJ1-2; CDR3 protein: CASSFPHLRTTSDPNGYTF; CDR3 DNA: TGTGCCAGCAGTTTCCCACATCTCCGGACAACGTCTGACCCGAATGGCTACACCTTC
D gene: TRBD1; clone size: many; CDR3 length: 14; V gene: TRBV24-1; J gene: TRBJ2-5; CDR3 protein: CATSDTGGQETQYF; CDR3 DNA: TGTGCCACCAGTGATACAGGGGGCCAAGAGACCCAGTACTTC
D gene: TRBD2; clone size: -; CDR3 length: 15; V gene: TRBV20-1; J gene: TRBJ2-3; CDR3 protein: CSAAERGTLTDTQYF; CDR3 DNA: TGCAGTGCTGCCGAGCGGGGGACACTCACAGATACGCAGTATTTT
D gene: -; clone size: many; CDR3 length: 15; V gene: TRBV6-1; J gene: TRBJ1-2; CDR3 protein: CASREQGQLHYGYTF; CDR3 DNA: TGTGCCAGCAGGGAACAGGGCCAACTTCACTATGGCTACACCTTC
D gene: -; clone size: many; CDR3 length: 15; V gene: TRBV12-3/TRBV12-4; J gene: TRBJ2-1; CDR3 protein: CASGNPGAKGDEQFF; CDR3 DNA: TGTGCCAGCGGAAATCCCGGGGCCAAAGGCGATGAGCAGTTCTTC
D gene: -; clone size: -; CDR3 length: 15; V gene: TRBV5-6; J gene: TRBJ1-5; CDR3 protein: CASRSATGLNQPQHF; CDR3 DNA: TGTGCCAGCAGATCTGCTACAGGACTAAATCAGCCCCAGCATTTT
D gene: -; clone size: many; CDR3 length: 13; V gene: TRBV2; J gene: TRBJ2-1; CDR3 protein: CASSKDGYNEQFF; CDR3 DNA: TGTGCCAGCAGCAAGGACGGATACAATGAGCAGTTCTTC
D gene: -; clone size: few; CDR3 length: 14; V gene: TRBV20-1; J gene: TRBJ2-1; CDR3 protein: CSAIRADSYNEQFF; CDR3 DNA: TGCAGTGCTATCAGAGCGGACTCCTACAATGAGCAGTTCTTC
D gene: -; clone size: many; CDR3 length: 12; V gene: TRBV28; J gene: TRBJ1-4; CDR3 protein: CASSFSGEKLFF; CDR3 DNA: TGTGCCAGCAGTTTTTCTGGTGAAAAACTGTTTTTT
D gene: -; clone size: many; CDR3 length: 16; V gene: TRBV10-2; J gene: TRBJ1-1; CDR3 protein: CASSGPSGANNTEAFF; CDR3 DNA: TGCGCCAGCAGTGGCCCAAGTGGGGCCAACAACACTGAAGCTTTCTTT
D gene: -; clone size: few; CDR3 length: 15; V gene: TRBV7-9; J gene: TRBJ2-2; CDR3 protein: CASSLARQDTGELFF; CDR3 DNA: TGTGCCAGCAGCTTAGCCCGACAGGACACCGGGGAGCTGTTTTTT
D gene: -; clone size: many; CDR3 length: 14; V gene: TRBV11-2; J gene: TRBJ2-7; CDR3 protein: CASSIDRQSYEQYF; CDR3 DNA: TGTGCCAGCAGCATCGACAGGCAAAGCTACGAGCAGTACTTC
D gene: TRBD2; clone size: few; CDR3 length: 14; V gene: TRBV4-1; J gene: TRBJ2-1; CDR3 protein: CASSKLAATNQQFF; CDR3 DNA: TGCGCCAGCAGTAAACTAGCGGCTACAAATCAGCAGTTCTTC
D gene: -; clone size: -; CDR3 length: 14; V gene: TRBV6-1; J gene: TRBJ1-1; CDR3 protein: CASSENGMNTEAFF; CDR3 DNA: TGTGCCAGCAGTGAAAACGGGATGAACACTGAAGCTTTCTTT
D gene: -; clone size: few; CDR3 length: 17; V gene: TRBV3-1; J gene: TRBJ2-3; CDR3 protein: CASSQDLWWEYTDTQYF; CDR3 DNA: TGTGCCAGCAGCCAAGACCTTTGGTGGGAGTACACAGATACGCAGTATTTT
D gene: TRBD1; clone size: many; CDR3 length: 12; V gene: TRBV10-3; J gene: TRBJ2-7; CDR3 protein: CAIRGDSYEQYF; CDR3 DNA: TGTGCCATCAGGGGGGACAGCTACGAGCAGTACTTC
D gene: -; clone size: many; CDR3 length: 13; V gene: TRBV7-6; J gene: TRBJ1-1; CDR3 protein: CASSLKGGTEAFF; CDR3 DNA: TGTGCCAGCAGCTTAAAGGGGGGAACTGAAGCTTTCTTT
D gene: TRBD2; clone size: few; CDR3 length: 19; V gene: TRBV9; J gene: TRBJ2-1; CDR3 protein: CASSTTGTSAPSSYNEQFF; CDR3 DNA: TGTGCCAGCAGCACCACCGGGACTAGCGCTCCGAGCTCCTACAATGAGCAGTTCTTC
D gene: TRBD1; clone size: -; CDR3 length: 18; V gene: TRBV2; J gene: TRBJ2-7; CDR3 protein: CASRNPLGTGYISYEQYF; CDR3 DNA: TGTGCCAGCAGAAATCCCCTTGGGACAGGCTACATCTCCTACGAGCAGTACTTC
D gene: -; clone size: many; CDR3 length: 14; V gene: TRBV28; J gene: TRBJ2-5; CDR3 protein: CASSLGTRGETQYF; CDR3 DNA: TGTGCCAGCAGTTTAGGGACACGGGGAGAGACCCAGTACTTC
D gene: -; clone size: -; CDR3 length: 14; V gene: TRBV20-1; J gene: TRBJ2-6; CDR3 protein: CSARQNSGANVLTF; CDR3 DNA: TGCAGTGCTAGACAGAACTCTGGGGCCAACGTCCTGACTTTC
D gene: -; clone size: -; CDR3 length: 17; V gene: TRBV18; J gene: TRBJ2-2; CDR3 protein: CASSPYTGPMNTGELFF; CDR3 DNA: TGTGCCAGCTCACCCTATACAGGACCGATGAACACCGGGGAGCTGTTTTTT
D gene: TRBD1; clone size: many; CDR3 length: 15; V gene: TRBV2; J gene: TRBJ1-6; CDR3 protein: CASSQQTGGDSPLHF; CDR3 DNA: TGTGCCAGCAGTCAACAGACAGGGGGGGATTCACCCCTCCACTTT
D gene: -; clone size: once; CDR3 length: 13; V gene: TRBV28; J gene: TRBJ2-5; CDR3 protein: CASSFRINSFPHF; CDR3 DNA: TGTGCCAGCAGTTTCCGAATAAACAGCTTCCCGCACTTC
D gene: -; clone size: many; CDR3 length: 15; V gene: TRBV28; J gene: TRBJ2-5; CDR3 protein: CASSTQGRSLETQYF; CDR3 DNA: TGTGCCAGCAGTACGCAGGGTCGTTCCCTGGAGACCCAGTACTTC
D gene: -; clone size: -; CDR3 length: 15; V gene: TRBV12-3/TRBV12-4; J gene: TRBJ2-1; CDR3 protein: CASTLRGRDYNEQFF; CDR3 DNA: TGTGCCAGCACCCTAAGGGGGCGGGACTACAATGAGCAGTTCTTC
D gene: -; clone size: -; CDR3 length: 13; V gene: TRBV7-9; J gene: TRBJ1-6; CDR3 protein: CASSLARGEPLHF; CDR3 DNA: TGTGCCAGCAGCTTAGCGAGGGGTGAGCCCCTCCACTTT
D gene: -; clone size: -; CDR3 length: 16; V gene: TRBV6-5; J gene: TRBJ1-6; CDR3 protein: CASSLRSSGANSPLHF; CDR3 DNA: TGTGCCAGCAGTTTACGATCCTCAGGGGCTAATTCACCCCTCCACTTT
D gene: TRBD1; clone size: -; CDR3 length: 15; V gene: TRBV20-1; J gene: TRBJ2-1; CDR3 protein: CSATPGTGVNNEQFF; CDR3 DNA: TGCAGTGCAACTCCCGGGACAGGGGTGAACAATGAGCAGTTCTTC
D gene: TRBD2; clone size: many; CDR3 length: 17; V gene: TRBV27; J gene: TRBJ2-1; CDR3 protein: CASSSRATSGSTNEQFF; CDR3 DNA: TGTGCCAGCAGTTCGAGAGCTACTAGCGGTTCAACCAATGAGCAGTTCTTC
D gene: TRBD1; clone size: many; CDR3 length: 13; V gene: TRBV6-1; J gene: TRBJ1-6; CDR3 protein: CASSDNRGSPLHF; CDR3 DNA: TGTGCCAGCAGTGACAACAGGGGATCACCCCTCCACTTT
D gene: -; clone size: few; CDR3 length: 11; V gene: TRBV6-1; J gene: TRBJ2-3; CDR3 protein: CARGNTDTQYF; CDR3 DNA: TGTGCCAGGGGTAACACAGATACGCAGTATTTT
D gene: TRBD1; clone size: many; CDR3 length: 13; V gene: TRBV28; J gene: TRBJ1-2; CDR3 protein: CASSLTGTYGYTF; CDR3 DNA: TGTGCCAGCAGTTTGACAGGGACCTATGGCTACACCTTC
D gene: -; clone size: many; CDR3 length: 16; V gene: TRBV6-5; J gene: TRBJ2-3; CDR3 protein: CASSYGGKASTDTQYF; CDR3 DNA: TGTGCCAGCAGTTACGGCGGGAAGGCTAGCACAGATACGCAGTATTTT
D gene: -; clone size: -; CDR3 length: 13; V gene: TRBV28; J gene: TRBJ2-2; CDR3 protein: CASRLSGSGELFF; CDR3 DNA: TGTGCCAGCAGACTCAGCGGATCCGGGGAGCTGTTTTTT
D gene: -; clone size: few; CDR3 length: 13; V gene: TRBV29-1; J gene: TRBJ1-1; CDR3 protein: CSVDRRQNTEAFF; CDR3 DNA: TGCAGCGTTGATAGGCGTCAGAACACTGAAGCTTTCTTT
D gene: -; clone size: -; CDR3 length: 15; V gene: TRBV28; J gene: TRBJ1-1; CDR3 protein: CASSLPAGMNTEAFF; CDR3 DNA: TGTGCCAGCAGTTTACCCGCAGGGATGAACACTGAAGCTTTCTTT
D gene: -; clone size: -; CDR3 length: 16; V gene: TRBV6-1; J gene: TRBJ2-3; CDR3 protein: CASNSDPWGSTDTQYF; CDR3 DNA: TGTGCCAGCAACTCCGACCCTTGGGGGAGTACAGATACGCAGTATTTT
D gene: TRBD1; clone size: many; CDR3 length: 18; V gene: TRBV27; J gene: TRBJ1-5; CDR3 protein: CASSSRYSRDRGYQPQHF; CDR3 DNA: TGTGCCAGCAGTTCCCGATACAGCCGGGACAGGGGATATCAGCCCCAGCATTTT
D gene: TRBD2; clone size: -; CDR3 length: 16; V gene: TRBV3-1; J gene: TRBJ2-1; CDR3 protein: CASSQDTAGGRRNEFF; CDR3 DNA: TGTGCCAGCAGCCAAGATACAGCGGGAGGGCGTCGGAATGAGTTCTTC
D gene: TRBD1; clone size: -; CDR3 length: 14; V gene: TRBV7-8; J gene: TRBJ1-5; CDR3 protein: CASSMTGVNQPQHF; CDR3 DNA: TGTGCCAGCAGCATGACAGGGGTCAATCAGCCCCAGCATTTT
D gene: TRBD2; clone size: many; CDR3 length: 14; V gene: TRBV7-8; J gene: TRBJ2-7; CDR3 protein: CATMDGLAVNEQYF; CDR3 DNA: TGTGCCACTATGGATGGGCTAGCGGTAAACGAGCAGTACTTC
D gene: -; clone size: -; CDR3 length: 13; V gene: TRBV7-9; J gene: TRBJ2-5; CDR3 protein: CAIPRGFDETQYF; CDR3 DNA: TGTGCCATCCCCAGGGGATTCGACGAGACCCAGTACTTC
D gene: -; clone size: -; CDR3 length: 13; V gene: TRBV5-5; J gene: TRBJ1-1; CDR3 protein: CASGPVLNTEAFF; CDR3 DNA: TGTGCCAGCGGCCCCGTCTTGAACACTGAAGCTTTCTTT
D gene: -; clone size: many; CDR3 length: 16; V gene: TRBV5-6; J gene: TRBJ1-6; CDR3 protein: CASSPRRTAKGSPLHF; CDR3 DNA: TGTGCCAGCAGCCCCCGTCGGACAGCGAAGGGCTCACCCCTCCACTTT
D gene: -; clone size: -; CDR3 length: 13; V gene: TRBV15; J gene: TRBJ2-7; CDR3 protein: CATSRVSRNEQYF; CDR3 DNA: TGTGCCACCAGCAGAGTGAGCAGGAACGAGCAGTACTTC
D gene: TRBD1; clone size: few; CDR3 length: 15; V gene: TRBV6-2/TRBV6-3; J gene: TRBJ2-1; CDR3 protein: CASSYIQGAQDEQFF; CDR3 DNA: TGTGCCAGCAGTTACATTCAGGGGGCTCAGGATGAGCAGTTCTTC
D gene: TRBD2; clone size: many; CDR3 length: 16; V gene: TRBV13; J gene: TRBJ2-3; CDR3 protein: CASSRTSGASTDTQYF; CDR3 DNA: TGTGCCAGCAGCAGAACTAGCGGAGCTAGCACAGATACGCAGTATTTT
D gene: -; clone size: few; CDR3 length: 13; V gene: TRBV20-1; J gene: TRBJ1-6; CDR3 protein: CSARDIQGSPLHF; CDR3 DNA: TGCAGTGCTAGAGATATCCAGGGTTCACCCCTCCACTTT
D gene: TRBD1; clone size: many; CDR3 length: 15; V gene: TRBV12-3/TRBV12-4; J gene: TRBJ2-7; CDR3 protein: CASSSDREPSYEQYF; CDR3 DNA: TGTGCCAGCAGTTCGGACAGGGAACCCTCCTACGAGCAGTACTTC
D gene: TRBD2; clone size: few; CDR3 length: 15; V gene: TRBV6-4; J gene: TRBJ2-1; CDR3 protein: CASSEGLAGGRKQFF; CDR3 DNA: TGTGCCAGCAGTGAGGGACTAGCGGGAGGGCGTAAGCAGTTCTTC
D gene: -; clone size: -; CDR3 length: 14; V gene: TRBV6-1; J gene: TRBJ1-2; CDR3 protein: CASSGERDDYGYTF; CDR3 DNA: TGTGCCAGCAGTGGAGAGCGGGACGACTATGGCTACACCTTC